These 27 T cell receptor beta chains were sequenced from one sample in a study of blood T cells in healthy people across ages. Then a second PCR, running about 6 to 12 cycles, was carried out with a sample-barcoded 5' primer and a J-beta primer mix. TCRdb reprocessed the 5' RACE reads via MiXCR and lists one record per CDR3 protein. The data contain 800,000 to 950,000 distinct CDR3 sequences, about 27% of them seen just once; the ten biggest clones take up roughly 10%. The data were also submitted as part of a second study, on T cells of mothers and their children.

The source material was blood. The source of these receptors is a woman in her forties in good health.

This clonotype has a count of ten or more. This sequence joins TRBV5-5 and TRBJ2-7; perhaps D is TRBD1 or TRBD2 (5 bases each). Germline CDR1 reads SGHKS; CDR2 reads YYEKEE (reference sequence). The V end lost 1 base, the J end lost 3 bases, and 11 bases lay between the germline ends. This CDR3 has 14 amino acids. CDR3 amino acids: CASSLLGVYYEQYF. The CDR3 DNA sequence: TGTGCCAGCAGCTTGTTGGGGGTGTACTACGAGCAGTACTTC. The whole variable domain, filled in from reference TRBV5-5 and TRBJ2-7, reads DAGVTQSPTHLIKTRGQQVTLRCSPISGHKSVSWYQQVLGQGPQFIFQYYEKEERGRGNFPDRFSARQFPNYSSELNVNALLLGDSALYLCASSLLGVYYEQYFGPGTRLTVT.

The chain couples TRBV3-1 to TRBJ2-5; 14 bases line up with TRBD2. This CDR3 has 17 residues. The ends lost 0 bases at V and 3 bases at J; junction bases unmatched: 3. Germline CDR1 LGHDT, CDR2 YNNKEL (reference sequence). The CDR3 DNA follows: TGTGCCAGCAGCCAAGACGGGACTAGCGGGGGAAAAGAGACCCAGTACTTC. Its translation: CASSQDGTSGGKETQYF.

About this clonotype: A read error is possible here, since a much larger clone lies one base away. CDR3 bases: TGTGCCAGCAGCGTAGGACAGCTCGGGACTAGCGGGACCTACAAGCAGTACTTC. Residues: CASSVGQLGTSGTYKQYF. V gene TRBV9 combines with J gene TRBJ2-7; 13 bases are a match to TRBD2. This CDR3 comprises 18 residues. Germline lookup yields CDR1 SGDLS and CDR2 YYNGEE.

Many counts were recorded for this clonotype. V and J are TRBV29-1 and TRBJ2-7; tentative D call: TRBD1 (6 bases). In germline, CDR1 is SQVTM, CDR2 ANQGSEA. With 5 bases removed from V and 2 bases from J, the gap between germline ends came to 16 bases. The CDR3 is 14 residues long. The CDR3 nucleotides read TGCAGCGTTCAGCAACAGGGAAGGACCTACGAGCAGTACTTC. This translates into CSVQQQGRTYEQYF.

This clonotype has more than one count but fewer than ten. The J gene is TRBJ2-4, the V gene TRBV4-1; no clear D gene. The DNA end is more similar to TRBJ2-5, so the J call may be wrong. This CDR3 is built from 13 residues. CDR1 and CDR2 from the germline V gene are MGHRA and YSYEKL. The CDR3 is CASSQILTETQYF. The CDR3 coding sequence is TGCGCCAGCAGCCAAATACTAACAGAGACCCAGTACTTC.

In the case of this clonotype: A clone one base away is much larger, so this may be a read error. V and J are TRBV5-1 and TRBJ1-4, with D possibly TRBD1 on 6 matching bases. Germline CDR1 and CDR2: SGHRS and YFSETQ. This CDR3 has 16 amino acids. The CDR3 spells CVSSSSGAATNEKLFF. The CDR3 nucleotides are TGCGTCAGCAGCTCGTCGGGGGCAGCAACTAATGAAAAACTGTTTTTT. The full variable domain, its missing parts supplied by reference TRBV5-1 and TRBJ1-4, is KAGVTQTPRYLIKTRGQQVTLSCSPISGHRSVSWYQQTPGQGLQFLFEYFSETQRNKGNFPGRFSGRQFSNSRSEMNVSTLELGDSALYLCVSSSSGAATNEKLFFGSGTQLSVL.

This clonotype has more than one count but fewer than ten. The rearrangement links TRBV5-1 to TRBJ2-3, with 8 nucleotides matching TRBD2. Losses at the gene ends were 5 bases for V and 1 base for J; bases not matched to a gene: 6. Germline V gives CDR1 SGHRS, CDR2 YFSETQ. The CDR3 is 15 amino acids. In DNA form, the CDR3 reads TGCGCCAGCAGTTTTAGCGGGGACCGCACAGATACGCAGTATTTT. Amino acid sequence: CASSFSGDRTDTQYF.

This clonotype has only one observation. A much more abundant neighbour one base away suggests this may be a read error. The rearrangement joins TRBV7-3 to TRBJ2-3, with TRBD1 identical over 9 bases. The CDR3 is 16 amino acids. V was clipped by 4 bases and J by 5 bases; unmatched bases: 10. In germline, CDR1 is SGHTA, CDR2 FQGTGA. Here the CDR3 DNA reads TGTGCCAGCAGCTCATTGCGGGACAGGGCACTAGATACGCAGTATTTT. Its translation is CASSSLRDRALDTQYF.

Notes on this clonotype: This sequence may be a read error, since a much larger clone differs from it by one base. The chain carries TRBV7-2 and TRBJ2-4; D call uncertain. CDR1 and CDR2 (germline): SGHTA, FQGNSA. This CDR3 has 17 amino acids. CDR3 sequence reads: CVSSLDSYRIAKNIQYF. The DNA of the CDR3 is TGTGTCAGCAGCTTAGATTCCTATAGGATAGCCAAAAACATTCAGTACTTC.

This clonotype was observed a handful of times. Here the CDR3 reads CASSPEDRRDQPQHF. CDR3 DNA: TGTGCCAGCAGCCCGGAGGACAGGCGAGATCAGCCCCAGCATTTT. The rearrangement uses TRBV7-2 and TRBJ1-5; 7 nucleotides align to TRBD1. Germline CDR1 is SGHTA and CDR2 is FQGNSA. Germline trimming cut 5 bases from V and 5 bases from J; bases unmatched to any gene: 9. The length of the CDR3 is 15 residues.

The chain carries TRBV3-1 and TRBJ2-7; D unclear. The germline V gene encodes CDR1 LGHDT and CDR2 YNNKEL (reference sequence). V lost 0 bases and J lost 4, with 10 bases in between. This CDR3 contains 14 residues. CDR3 in amino acids: CASSQDTIRYEQYF. The CDR3 DNA follows: TGTGCCAGCAGCCAAGATACGATAAGGTACGAGCAGTACTTC.

In its sample, this clonotype was seen many times. The chain employs TRBV12-3 or TRBV12-4 and TRBJ2-4; unclear D gene. Between the trimmed V and J ends, which lost 6 bases and 8 bases, there was a span of 11 bases. This CDR3 region has 12 residues. For the CDR3, the DNA is TGTGCCAGCAGCCCCGATGGGGACATTCAGTACTTC. Protein: CASSPDGDIQYF.

The genes are TRBV12-3 or TRBV12-4 and TRBJ1-2, with 7 bases fitting TRBD1. J was trimmed by 4 bases and V by 6 bases; bases with no gene match: 14. The CDR3 extends over 16 amino acids. The CDR3 here is CASSPTGAESLYGYTF. The CDR3 DNA follows: TGTGCCAGCAGCCCTACAGGGGCGGAAAGTCTCTATGGCTACACCTTC.

The J gene is TRBJ2-3, the V gene TRBV20-1, with 10 bases matching TRBD2. In germline, CDR1 is DFQATT, CDR2 SNEGSKA (reference sequence). The CDR3 is 16 residues long. Unmatched junction bases numbered 11, after V lost 4 bases and J lost 4 bases. CDR3 sequence reads: CSATVGSGGKSDTQYF. CDR3 sequence (DNA): TGCAGTGCTACAGTGGGTAGCGGGGGGAAGTCAGATACGCAGTATTTT.

This clonotype was detected many times. The J gene is TRBJ2-1, the V gene TRBV28, with D perhaps matching TRBD1 (6 bases). The V gene lost 5 bases and the J gene lost 0 bases, with 14 bases spanning the gap. CDR3 size: 16 residues. The V gene's germline CDR1 is MDHEN and CDR2 SYDVKM. DNA for the CDR3: TGTGCCAGCAGTGTCGGCGGCAGGGGCTCCTACAATGAGCAGTTCTTC. This sequence encodes CASSVGGRGSYNEQFF.

The sample holds many counts of this clonotype. This chain links TRBV24-1 with TRBJ2-5, with unresolved D. This CDR3 spans 14 amino acids. The germline gives CDR1 KGHDR, CDR2 SFDVKD. Trimming left V 2 bases short and J 5 bases short, with 11 bases between. CDR3 amino acids: CATSDYGMEETQYF. The CDR3 DNA is TGTGCCACCAGTGATTACGGCATGGAGGAGACCCAGTACTTC.

This rearrangement joins TRBV20-1 to TRBJ1-2, with D unresolved. The germline gives CDR1 DFQATT, CDR2 SNEGSKA (reference sequence). The germline V and J ends were trimmed by 6 bases and 0 bases, with 23 bases remaining between them. The CDR3 is 17 amino acids. The CDR3 DNA reads TGCAGTGCGCGCCCCAAGGAACAGACAACTCCTAACTATGGCTACACCTTC. This translates into CSARPKEQTTPNYGYTF.

This clonotype was detected many times. This sequence joins TRBV20-1 and TRBJ1-2; D is uncertain. Trimming took 0 bases from V and 8 from J, leaving 7 bases between them. The CDR3 spans 11 residues. Germline CDR1 reads DFQATT; CDR2 reads SNEGSKA (reference sequence). In nucleotides, the CDR3 is TGCAGTGCTAGAGATAGCAGGGGCTACACCTTC. This sequence encodes CSARDSRGYTF.

This clonotype has just a few counts. The V call is TRBV7-2, the J call TRBJ1-6; tentative D call: TRBD1 (5 bases). V was trimmed by 5 bases and J by 7 bases, leaving 15 bases between them. The CDR3 covers 15 residues. Germline V gives CDR1 SGHTA, CDR2 FQGNSA. CDR3 in amino acids: CASSLWGVLNSPLHF. DNA for the CDR3: TGTGCCAGCAGCCTCTGGGGCGTTTTAAATTCACCCCTCCACTTT. Based on the CDR3 plus reference TRBV7-2 and TRBJ1-6, the full variable domain is GAGVSQSPSNKVTEKGKDVELRCDPISGHTALYWYRQSLGQGLEFLIYFQGNSAPDKSGLPSDRFSAERTGGSVSTLTIQRTQQEDSAVYLCASSLWGVLNSPLHFGNGTRLTVT.

Of note for this clonotype: An end of the junction differs from the germline gene, which may be a read error. This sequence joins TRBV7-2 and TRBJ1-4; 7 bases are shared with TRBD1. The CDR3 spans 14 residues. The germline V gene encodes CDR1 SGHTA and CDR2 FQGNSA. The CDR3 loop reads CARSSTGVGEKLFF. The CDR3 bases are TGTGCCCGCAGTTCTACAGGGGTGGGTGAAAAACTGTTTTTT.

About this clonotype itself: One base away lies a much larger clone, so this may be a sequencing read error. V usage is TRBV9 and J usage is TRBJ2-3; TRBD2 matches 8 bases. From germline, CDR1 is SGDLS and CDR2 YYNGEE. The length of the CDR3 is 15 residues. As DNA, the CDR3 is TGTGCCGGCAGCGTAGGGGGACTAGAGGAAGATACGCAGTATTTT. Encoded protein: CAGSVGGLEEDTQYF.

On this clonotype itself: Given a much more abundant clone one base away, this may be a read error. V is TRBV7-2 and J is TRBJ2-4; D is undetermined. Germline assignment: CDR1 SGHTA and CDR2 FQGNSA. Trimming left V 0 bases short and J 13 bases short, with 22 bases between. CDR3 length equals 16 residues. CDR3 residues: CASSLAGGGPYNEQYF. The CDR3 DNA follows: TGTGCCAGCAGCTTAGCCGGCGGTGGGCCATACAATGAGCAGTACTTC. The full variable domain, in which reference TRBV7-2 and TRBJ2-4 provide the parts outside the CDR3, is GAGVSQSPSNKVTEKGKDVELRCDPISGHTALYWYRQSLGQGLEFLIYFQGNSAPDKSGLPSDRFSAERTGGSVSTLTIQRTQQEDSAVYLCASSLAGGGPYNEQYFGAGTRLSVL.

This chain links TRBV28 with TRBJ1-5; 8 bases map to TRBD1. The V gene end was trimmed by 5 bases and the J gene end by 2 bases; junction bases not matched to a gene: 8. CDR1 is MDHEN, CDR2 SYDVKM, per germline. The CDR3 length is 16 residues. The CDR3 region is CASSPLGTGRNQPQHF. The DNA of the CDR3 is TGTGCCAGCAGTCCCCTAGGGACAGGTCGCAATCAGCCCCAGCATTTT.

In this sample, this clonotype turned up a few times. A much larger clone differs by one base, so this may be a read error. The rearrangement joins TRBV15 to TRBJ2-5, with D perhaps matching TRBD2 (5 bases). The CDR3 loop spans 13 amino acids. Germline V gene lookup returns CDR1 LNHNV and CDR2 YYDKDF (reference sequence). CDR3 coding DNA: TGTACCACCCAGAGGGTCGAGCAAGAGACCCAGTACTTC. It codes for CTTQRVEQETQYF.

CDR3 nucleotides: TGTGCCAGCAGTTTTGCGGGGTCCAAAAACATTCAGTACTTC. Translation: CASSFAGSKNIQYF. This sequence joins TRBV28 and TRBJ2-4; possibly TRBD2 for D (6 bases). The CDR3 is made up of 14 amino acids. The ends were cut back, 3 bases at V and 2 bases at J, with 8 bases in the middle. Looked up from germline, CDR1 is MDHEN and CDR2 is SYDVKM. Drawing the rest from reference TRBV28 and TRBJ2-4, the complete variable domain is DVKVTQSSRYLVKRTGEKVFLECVQDMDHENMFWYRQDPGLGLRLIYFSYDVKMKEKGDIPEGYSVSREKKERFSLILESASTNQTSMYLCASSFAGSKNIQYFGAGTRLSVL.

The chain links TRBV18 to TRBJ2-1; no clear D gene. The CDR3 loop spans 13 amino acids. The V end lost 3 bases, the J end lost 5 bases, and 8 bases lay between the germline ends. Germline-derived CDR1 and CDR2 are KGHSH and LQKENI. In DNA, the CDR3 is TGTGCCAGCTCACCTAGGCAGGACAATGAGCAGTTCTTC. This encodes CASSPRQDNEQFF.

There are a few counts of this clonotype. The junction shows a germline mismatch at one end, possibly a read error. This chain links TRBV6-2 or TRBV6-3 with TRBJ1-6; D unresolved. Per germline, CDR1 MNHEY and CDR2 SVGEGT. The CDR3 totals 15 residues. The CDR3 is CASSYSPDWHSPPHF. As DNA, the CDR3 is TGTGCCAGCAGTTACTCGCCAGATTGGCATTCACCCCCCCACTTT.